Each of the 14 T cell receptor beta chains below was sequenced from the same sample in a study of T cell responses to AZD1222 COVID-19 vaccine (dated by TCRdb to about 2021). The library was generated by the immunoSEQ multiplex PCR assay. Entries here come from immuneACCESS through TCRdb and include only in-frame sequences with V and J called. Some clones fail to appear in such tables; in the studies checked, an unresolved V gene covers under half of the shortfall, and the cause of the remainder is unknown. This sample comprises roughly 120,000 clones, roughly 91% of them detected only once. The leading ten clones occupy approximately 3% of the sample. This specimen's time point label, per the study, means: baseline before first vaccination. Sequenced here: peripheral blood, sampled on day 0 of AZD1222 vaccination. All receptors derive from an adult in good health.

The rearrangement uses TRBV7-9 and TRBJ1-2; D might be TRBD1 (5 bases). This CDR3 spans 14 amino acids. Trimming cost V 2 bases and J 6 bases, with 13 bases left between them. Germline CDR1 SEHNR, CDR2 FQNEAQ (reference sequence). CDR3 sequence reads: CASSLIGTENGYTF. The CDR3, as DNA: TGTGCCAGCAGCTTAATAGGGACGGAGAATGGCTACACCTTC.

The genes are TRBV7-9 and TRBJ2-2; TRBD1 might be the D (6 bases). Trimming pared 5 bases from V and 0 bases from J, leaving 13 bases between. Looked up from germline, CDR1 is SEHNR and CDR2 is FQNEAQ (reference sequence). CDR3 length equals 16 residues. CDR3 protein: CASSRFRGPNTGELFF. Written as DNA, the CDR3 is TGTGCCAGCAGCCGATTCAGGGGCCCGAACACCGGGGAGCTGTTTTTT.

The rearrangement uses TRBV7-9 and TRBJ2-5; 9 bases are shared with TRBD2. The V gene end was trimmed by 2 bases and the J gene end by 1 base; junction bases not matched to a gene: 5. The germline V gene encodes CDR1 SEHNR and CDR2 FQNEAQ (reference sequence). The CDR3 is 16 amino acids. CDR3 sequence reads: CASSLPSGRPQETQYF. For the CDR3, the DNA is TGTGCCAGCAGCTTACCCAGCGGGAGGCCCCAAGAGACCCAGTACTTC.

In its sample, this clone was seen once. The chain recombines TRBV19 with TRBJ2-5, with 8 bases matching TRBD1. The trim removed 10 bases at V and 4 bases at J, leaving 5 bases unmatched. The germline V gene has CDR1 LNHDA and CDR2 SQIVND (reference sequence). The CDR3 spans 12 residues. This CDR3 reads CATAGGGETQYF. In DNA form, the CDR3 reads TGTGCCACCGCAGGGGGCGGAGAGACCCAGTACTTC.

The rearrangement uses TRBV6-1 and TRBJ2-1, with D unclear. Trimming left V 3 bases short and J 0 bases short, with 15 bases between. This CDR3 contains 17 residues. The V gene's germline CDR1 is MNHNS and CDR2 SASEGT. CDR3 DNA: TGTGCCAGCAGTGAGTTTCCGCACCGAGGCTCCTACAATGAGCAGTTCTTC. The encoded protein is CASSEFPHRGSYNEQFF.

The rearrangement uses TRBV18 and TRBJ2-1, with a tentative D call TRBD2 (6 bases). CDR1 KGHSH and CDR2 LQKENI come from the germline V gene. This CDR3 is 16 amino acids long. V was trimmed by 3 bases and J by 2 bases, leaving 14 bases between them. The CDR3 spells CASSPPLASTYNEQFF. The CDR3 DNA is TGTGCCAGCTCACCGCCGCTAGCGTCGACCTACAATGAGCAGTTCTTC.

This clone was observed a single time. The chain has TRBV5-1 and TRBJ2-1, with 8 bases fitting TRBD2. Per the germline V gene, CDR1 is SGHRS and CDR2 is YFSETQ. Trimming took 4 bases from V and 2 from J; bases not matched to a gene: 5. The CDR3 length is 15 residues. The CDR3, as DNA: TGCGCCAGCAGCCAAACTAGCGGAGCCTACAATGAGCAGTTCTTC. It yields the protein CASSQTSGAYNEQFF.

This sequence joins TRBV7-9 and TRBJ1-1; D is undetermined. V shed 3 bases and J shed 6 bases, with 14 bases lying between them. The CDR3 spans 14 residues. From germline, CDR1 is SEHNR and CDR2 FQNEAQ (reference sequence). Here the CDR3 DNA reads TGTGCCAGCAGCTTCTTTGGGTCGCCAGCTGAAGCTTTCTTT. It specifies CASSFFGSPAEAFF.

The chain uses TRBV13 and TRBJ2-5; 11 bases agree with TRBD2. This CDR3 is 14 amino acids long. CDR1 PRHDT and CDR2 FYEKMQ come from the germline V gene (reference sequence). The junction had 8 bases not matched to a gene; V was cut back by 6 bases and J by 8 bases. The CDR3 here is CASRIAGGSFTQYF. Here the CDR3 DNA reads TGTGCCAGCAGGATAGCGGGAGGGTCTTTCACCCAGTACTTC.

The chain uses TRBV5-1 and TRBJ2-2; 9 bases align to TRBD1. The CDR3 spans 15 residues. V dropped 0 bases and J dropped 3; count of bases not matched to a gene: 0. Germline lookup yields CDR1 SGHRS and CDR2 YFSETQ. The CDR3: CASSLGTGDTGELFF. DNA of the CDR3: TGCGCCAGCAGCTTGGGGACAGGGGACACCGGGGAGCTGTTTTTT.

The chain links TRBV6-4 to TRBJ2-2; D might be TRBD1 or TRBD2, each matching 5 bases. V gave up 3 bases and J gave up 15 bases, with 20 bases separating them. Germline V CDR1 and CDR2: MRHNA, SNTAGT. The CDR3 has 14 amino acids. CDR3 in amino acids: CASSEGDDRATVFF. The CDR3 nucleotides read TGTGCCAGCAGTGAAGGGGACGACCGGGCTACGGTGTTTTTT.

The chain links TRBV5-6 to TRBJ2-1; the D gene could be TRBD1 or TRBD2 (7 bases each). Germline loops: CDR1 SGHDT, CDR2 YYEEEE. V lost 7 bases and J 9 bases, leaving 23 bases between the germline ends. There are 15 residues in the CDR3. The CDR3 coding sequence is TGTGCCAGCTCAATCGCAGGGGGGAGGGCCTTTGAGCAGTTCTTC. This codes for CASSIAGGRAFEQFF.

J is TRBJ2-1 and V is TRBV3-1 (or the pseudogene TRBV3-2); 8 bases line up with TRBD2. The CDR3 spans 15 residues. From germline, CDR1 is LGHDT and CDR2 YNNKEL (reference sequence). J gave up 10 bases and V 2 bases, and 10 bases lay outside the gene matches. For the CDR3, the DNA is TGTGCCAGCAGCCAAATGCCACTGGGACTAGGAGAGCAGTTCTTC. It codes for CASSQMPLGLGEQFF.

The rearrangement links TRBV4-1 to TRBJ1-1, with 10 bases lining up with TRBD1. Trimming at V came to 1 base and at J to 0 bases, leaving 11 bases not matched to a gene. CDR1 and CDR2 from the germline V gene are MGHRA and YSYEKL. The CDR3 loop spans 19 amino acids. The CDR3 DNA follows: TGCGCCAGCAGCCAAGGCTTTCTAGGGACAGGGGAAATGAACACTGAAGCTTTCTTT. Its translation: CASSQGFLGTGEMNTEAFF.